This T cell receptor beta chain was observed in a study of T cell responses to AZD1222 COVID-19 vaccine. Study-wide points: Females made up more of the donors, who were largely white British, and clonal diversity may have come out too low. All repertoire sampling was performed exclusively after the peak T cell response.

A word on this clone: The target antigen is unknown.

Clones were sequenced by immunoSEQ multiplex PCR, and TCRdb holds only the in-frame ones, with some missing. The table shows 140,000 to 150,000 clones, with 92% occurring only once. The CDR3 runs to 14 residues. V was shortened by 0 bases and J by 2 bases, with 7 bases between the two germline ends. Germline V gene lookup returns CDR1 MNHEY and CDR2 SMNVEV (reference sequence). The chain has TRBV27 and TRBJ1-2; D call uncertain. The source material was peripheral blood, sampled 28 days after the second AZD1222 dose. The TCR originated in an adult who received the AZD1222 COVID-19 vaccine. The CDR3 loop reads CASSLSFENYGYTF. In nucleotides, the CDR3 is TGTGCCAGCAGTTTATCGTTTGAAAACTATGGCTACACCTTC.